Listed below are T cell receptor beta chains from one sample, sequenced in a study of blood T cell repertoires in COVID-19. Method: immunoSEQ multiplex PCR; TCRdb's copy keeps in-frame clones and lacks some. The sample includes about 100,000 clones, around 87% seen only once; the top ten take around 10%. The sequenced sample consisted of peripheral blood. The receptor set was obtained from a young woman with acute or convalescent COVID-19. CDR3s include the opening cysteine and the closing phenylalanine or tryptophan. The D gene is left open where the match is weak. Only some rows state a clone size, as once, few, many or a class for expanded clones.

>TRBD1|TRBV20-1|NA|TRBJ2-4
TGCAGTGCTAGTCGGGACAGGGTAGATCTCATTCAGTACTTC
CSASRDRVDLIQYF
>TRBD1|TRBV5-1|NA|TRBJ1-5
TGCGCCAGCAGCTTGGCTGGGACAGCTAATCAGCCCCAGCATTTT
CASSLAGTANQPQHF
>TRBD1|TRBV5-1|NA|TRBJ2-7
TGCGCCAGCAGCCTAGGGGGCTTTCCATCCTACGAGCAGTACTTC
CASSLGGFPSYEQYF
>TRBD1|TRBV2|NA|TRBJ1-5
TGTGCCAGCAGCGCCGGACAGGGGGGGCAGCCCCAGCATTTT
CASSAGQGGQPQHF
>TRBD1|TRBV7-2|NA|TRBJ1-4
TGTGCCAGCAGCTTGGACAGGGGACAAGAAAAACTGTTTTTT
CASSLDRGQEKLFF
>NA|TRBV5-1|NA|TRBJ1-6
TGCGCCAGCGCGACAGACCCTTTGAGCTCCTATAATTCACCCCTCCACTTT
CASATDPLSSYNSPLHF
>TRBD1|TRBV6-5|NA|TRBJ1-5
TGTGCCAGCAGTTACGGGGGGACAGGTTTAGGGCCCCAGCATTTT
CASSYGGTGLGPQHF
>TRBD1|TRBV3-1/TRBV3-2|NA|TRBJ2-1
TGTGCCAGCAGCTACGGACAGGGGAGAGACAATGAGCAGTTCTTC
CASSYGQGRDNEQFF
>NA|TRBV2|NA|TRBJ1-2
TGTGCCAGCAGCTGGACCAGGGAGGGTGGCTACACCTTC
CASSWTREGGYTF
>NA|TRBV19|NA|TRBJ2-7
TGTGCCAGTAGTCTCGTTGGGGGGGCCTCCTACGAGCAGTACTTC
CASSLVGGASYEQYF
>NA|TRBV11-2|NA|TRBJ1-3
TGTGCCAGCAGCCCATACCTAGGGGTGGCGTCTGGAAACACCATATATTTT
CASSPYLGVASGNTIYF
>NA|TRBV19|many|TRBJ2-7
TGTGCCAGTAGTTTCGGGACTCGGAACTCCTACGAGCAGTACTTC
CASSFGTRNSYEQYF
>NA|TRBV28|NA|TRBJ2-4
TGTGCCAGCAATACCTCAGGGGCCAAAAACATTCAGTACTTC
CASNTSGAKNIQYF
>NA|TRBV3-1/TRBV3-2|NA|TRBJ2-2
TGTGCCAGCAGCCCGGCTCTAGAGGCCGGGGAGCTGTTTTTT
CASSPALEAGELFF
>NA|TRBV6-5|few|TRBJ1-5
TGTGCCAGCAGCTTAATGAGCAATCAGCCCCAGCATTTT
CASSLMSNQPQHF
>NA|TRBV28|NA|TRBJ2-7
TGTGCCAGCAGTTTATTCGGGTACGAGCAGTACTTC
CASSLFGYEQYF
>TRBD1|TRBV7-6|NA|TRBJ2-1
TGTGCCAGCAGTTCCACAGGGGTTGGGCAGTTCTTC
CASSSTGVGQFF
>NA|TRBV28|NA|TRBJ1-2
TGTGCCAGCAGGACTCGGACCGCGGGCTATGGCTACACCTTC
CASRTRTAGYGYTF
>TRBD2|TRBV18|NA|TRBJ2-3
TGTGCCAGCTCACCCGGGACTAGCGGGGAAGATACGCAGTATTTT
CASSPGTSGEDTQYF
>TRBD1|TRBV18|NA|TRBJ1-4
TGTGCCAGCTCACAGAGACAGGGTGTGGAAAAACTGTTTTTT
CASSQRQGVEKLFF
>NA|TRBV29-1|NA|TRBJ1-2
TGCAGCGTTGAAGATGAGAGGGGGTATGGCTACACCTTC
CSVEDERGYGYTF
>NA|TRBV7-9|NA|TRBJ1-1
TGTGCCAGCAGCTGGAGAAGGGGTATCGGAAACACTGAAGCTTTCTTT
CASSWRRGIGNTEAFF
>NA|TRBV7-9|NA|TRBJ1-2
TGTGCCAGCAGGGGAGCAGGGGCCTATGGCTACACCTTC
CASRGAGAYGYTF
>NA|TRBV9|NA|TRBJ1-2
TGTGCCAGCAGCGTAGGCTGGCAGGATGCTGGCTACACCTTC
CASSVGWQDAGYTF
>NA|TRBV7-9|NA|TRBJ1-3
TGTGCCAGCAGCCTATCCCACTACTCAGGAAACACCATATATTTT
CASSLSHYSGNTIYF
>TRBD1|TRBV5-6|NA|TRBJ2-7
TGTGCCAGCAGACCTACTGGGACAGGGGACTACGAGCAGTACTTC
CASRPTGTGDYEQYF
>TRBD2|TRBV27|NA|TRBJ2-1
TGTGCCAGCAGTTTACAAGCGGGGGCGGCACAACCCGGCTACAATGAGCAGTTCTTC
CASSLQAGAAQPGYNEQFF
>TRBD1|TRBV6-5|NA|TRBJ2-1
TGTGCCAGCAGTTTGGACAGGGGTGGCAATGAGCAGTTCTTC
CASSLDRGGNEQFF
>NA|TRBV5-1|NA|TRBJ1-2
TGCGCCAGCAGCTTGGCCGAGGGAGGCTATGGCTACACCTTC
CASSLAEGGYGYTF
>TRBD1|TRBV28|NA|TRBJ2-1
TGTGCCAGCAGTTCCCAACAGGGGGTGGCATATCTTGAGCAGTTCTTC
CASSSQQGVAYLEQFF
>NA|TRBV5-1|NA|TRBJ1-1
TGCGCCAGCAGCTTGGACGGGGGAAGGGGTACTGAAGCTTTCTTT
CASSLDGGRGTEAFF
>NA|TRBV7-2|NA|TRBJ2-6
TGTGCCAGCAGCTCGGGGGATCCTGGGGCCAACGTCCTGACTTTC
CASSSGDPGANVLTF
>TRBD2|TRBV28|once|TRBJ2-7
TGTGCCAGTTCTAGCGGGGAGCCTATATACGAGCAGTACTTC
CASSSGEPIYEQYF
>TRBD1|TRBV27|NA|TRBJ1-1
TGTGCCAGCAGTAACAGGGGGCACGCTGAAGCTTTCTTT
CASSNRGHAEAFF
>NA|TRBV13|NA|TRBJ2-7
TGTGCCAGCAGCCCTTTTACGCGGGAGCAGTACTTC
CASSPFTREQYF
>NA|TRBV7-9|NA|TRBJ1-1
TGTGCCAGCAGCTACTCAGACTTGGCTTTCTTT
CASSYSDLAFF
>NA|TRBV19|NA|TRBJ1-1
TGTGCCAGTAGCACATGGACGGGATCCACTGAAGCTTTCTTT
CASSTWTGSTEAFF
>TRBD1|TRBV11-1|NA|TRBJ2-7
TGTGCCAGCAGCTTATCAAAGGGGGCCCTCTCCTACGAGCAGTACTTC
CASSLSKGALSYEQYF
>NA|TRBV3-1/TRBV3-2|NA|TRBJ2-2
TGTGCCAGCAGCCTGCAGATGGCACAGCCGAACACCGGGGAGCTGTTTTTT
CASSLQMAQPNTGELFF
>NA|TRBV7-2|NA|TRBJ1-4
TGTGCCAGCAGCCCCGGGGGGGGGAGAAGTGGAAAACTGTTTTTT
CASSPGGGRSGKLFF
>TRBD2|TRBV13|NA|TRBJ2-7
TGTGCCAGCAGCTTATTACCCGCTAGCGGGGCCTACGAGCAGTACTTC
CASSLLPASGAYEQYF
>NA|TRBV5-1|NA|TRBJ1-1
TGCGCCAGCAGCTATTTTGGGGGCGGGGGCACTGAAGCTTTCTTT
CASSYFGGGGTEAFF
>NA|TRBV7-9|NA|TRBJ1-2
TGTGCCAGCAGCCACCAGGGGAACTATGGCTACACCTTC
CASSHQGNYGYTF
>TRBD2|TRBV6-4|NA|TRBJ2-7
TGTGCCAGCAGTGACCGGGAGACTAGCGGGGGGGCCGGTGAGCAGTACTTC
CASSDRETSGGAGEQYF
>NA|TRBV28|NA|TRBJ2-2
TGTGCCAGCGGGGGGGACATTTCCCCCGGGGAGCTGTTTTTT
CASGGDISPGELFF
>NA|TRBV18|NA|TRBJ1-1
TGTGCCAGCTCACGTAGCGGACCGAACACTGAAGCTTTCTTT
CASSRSGPNTEAFF
>NA|TRBV28|once|TRBJ1-5
TGTGCCAGCAACCACCTGAAAAACTACAATCAGCCCCAGCATTTT
CASNHLKNYNQPQHF
>NA|TRBV5-6|NA|TRBJ1-1
TGTGCCAGCAGCTTGGGCACATTGAACACTGAAGCTTTCTTT
CASSLGTLNTEAFF
>TRBD1|TRBV5-6|once|TRBJ2-2
TGTGCCAGCAGTTCGGGGACAGCGTTCTCCGGGGAGCTGTTTTTT
CASSSGTAFSGELFF
>NA|TRBV6-5|few|TRBJ1-5
TGTGCCAGCAGGGGGCCTAGTCAGCCCCAGCATTTT
CASRGPSQPQHF
>TRBD1|TRBV6-6|NA|TRBJ2-3
TGTGCCACCATCCAGGGGGCCCAGCCCACAGATACGCAGTATTTT
CATIQGAQPTDTQYF
>NA|TRBV5-5|NA|TRBJ2-6
TGTGCCAGCAGCCCCTCCACAGGGGGGGCCAACGTCCTGACTTTC
CASSPSTGGANVLTF
>TRBD2|TRBV5-1|NA|TRBJ2-3
TGCGCCAGCAGCTTCCGCGCAGAGCGGGGGTCTACAGATACGCAGTATTTT
CASSFRAERGSTDTQYF
>TRBD1|TRBV7-2|few|TRBJ2-7
TGTGCCACGTTACTGACAGGGAGCTACGAGCAGTACTTC
CATLLTGSYEQYF
>NA|TRBV7-8|NA|TRBJ2-3
TGTGCCAGCAGCTTAGTATCCGGGGGTGCCACAGATACGCAGTATTTT
CASSLVSGGATDTQYF
>NA|TRBV21-1|NA|TRBJ2-3
TGTGCCAGCAGCCGACGGGGCACAGATACGCAGTATTTT
CASSRRGTDTQYF
>TRBD2|TRBV5-1|NA|TRBJ2-3
TGCGCCAGCAGCTTCTTAGGGCTAGCGGGGACAGATACGCAGTATTTT
CASSFLGLAGTDTQYF
>TRBD1|TRBV20-1|NA|TRBJ1-2
TGCAGTGCGAGTGACAGGGTAGGAAAAAACTATGGCTACACCTTC
CSASDRVGKNYGYTF